This T cell receptor (beta chain) was obtained from a study of blood T cell repertoires in COVID-19. For the study at large: Sites in the United States, Italy and Spain provided acute and convalescent COVID-19 samples. Nucleic acid was either cDNA or gDNA, and it came from T cells, B-cell-depleted T cells, or PBMCs.

Authors' methods: Amplification of reference gene primers was used by the study to estimate nucleated cell counts. Clones were read by immunoSEQ multiplex PCR, and TCRdb kept only the in-frame ones, dropping some. The V and J calls and clone size come from that table; D and trimming were worked out from the DNA. The sample shows approximately 220,000 clones, 85% to 90% of them seen only once. CDR3 length equals 15 residues. Germline V gives CDR1 SNHLY, CDR2 FYNNEI. V lost 6 bases to trimming and J lost 5 bases, with 17 bases between them. The chain joins TRBV2 to TRBJ1-5; possibly TRBD1 for D (5 bases). The receptor comes from a man aged 50 to 59 with acute or convalescent COVID-19. The sample was peripheral blood. The DNA for the CDR3 is TGTGCCAGCAGGCGGGGGGATCTAGCCGATCAGCCCCAGCATTTT. This codes for CASRRGDLADQPQHF.